One sample yielded the 27 T cell receptor beta chains listed below, sequenced in a study of neurological immune-mediated disorders. In TCRdb, the 5' RACE reads were re-called with MiXCR into one record per CDR3 protein. Among about 120,000 distinct CDR3 sequences listed, around 3% were seen once. Material: PBMCs. The receptors were gathered from a woman aged 25 to 39 with multiple sclerosis.

The chain joins TRBV6-9 to TRBJ1-6, with no clear D. In germline, CDR1 is MNHGY, CDR2 SVAAGI. The V end lost 2 bases, the J end lost 3 bases, and 23 bases lay between the germline ends. The CDR3 spans 20 residues. The chain's CDR3 is CASSYQEELRPPFYNSPLHF. The CDR3 nucleotides are TGTGCCAGCAGTTATCAGGAAGAATTGAGACCACCGTTCTATAATTCACCCCTCCACTTT.

This clonotype was observed at least ten times. This chain links TRBV20-1 with TRBJ2-1; perhaps TRBD2 as D (6 bases). The V end lost 6 bases, the J end lost 0 bases, and 15 bases lay between the germline ends. The CDR3 contains 15 residues. Germline CDR1 DFQATT, CDR2 SNEGSKA (reference sequence). CDR3 DNA: TGCAGTGCCCGCAACCGGGGGAGCTCCTACAATGAGCAGTTCTTC. Translating gives CSARNRGSSYNEQFF.

In this sample, this clonotype turned up many times. This chain links TRBV15 with TRBJ2-7; possible D gene TRBD1, 6 bases. CDR3 length equals 15 residues. Trimming removed 0 bases from V and 0 bases from J, with 9 bases in between. The germline gives CDR1 LNHNV, CDR2 YYDKDF (reference sequence). CDR3 nucleotide sequence: TGTGCCACCAGCAGAGATTTGGACAGCTCCTACGAGCAGTACTTC. The encoded protein is CATSRDLDSSYEQYF.

This clonotype showed up many times. V gene TRBV7-2 combines with J gene TRBJ2-7; D could derive from TRBD1 or TRBD2 (5 bases each). This CDR3 has 13 amino acids. The V end was cut by 4 bases, the J end by 3 bases, with 10 bases between. Germline V lookup: CDR1 SGHTA, CDR2 FQGNSA. The CDR3 sequence is CASSSRDGYEQYF. CDR3 DNA: TGTGCCAGCAGCTCCCGGGACGGCTACGAGCAGTACTTC.

This clonotype was observed many times. This sequence joins TRBV10-3 and TRBJ2-7, with D possibly being TRBD1 or TRBD2 (5 bases each). CDR3 size: 15 residues. The germline V gene has CDR1 ENHRY and CDR2 SYGVKD. V shed 8 bases and J shed 5 bases, with 22 bases lying between them. CDR3 residues: CAIAPSGRERDEQYF. In nucleotides, the CDR3 is TGTGCCATCGCCCCCTCGGGCAGGGAGCGCGACGAGCAGTACTTC.

This clonotype was seen many times. The V and J genes are TRBV3-1 and TRBJ1-2, with unresolved D. This CDR3 contains 15 residues. V lost 0 bases to trimming and J lost 3 bases, with 11 bases between them. Germline assignment: CDR1 LGHDT and CDR2 YNNKEL (reference sequence). This CDR3 is CASSQDVVYHYGYTF. CDR3 coding DNA: TGTGCCAGCAGCCAAGATGTCGTCTACCACTATGGCTACACCTTC.

In its sample, this clonotype was seen many times. This chain connects TRBV5-6 to TRBJ1-1, with D possibly matching TRBD1 (5 bases). V was clipped by 6 bases and J by 1 base, with 16 bases between them. Germline V CDR1 and CDR2: SGHDT, YYEEEE. The CDR3 is 15 residues long. The DNA for the CDR3 is TGTGCCAGCATCAATATAGGGGCCCCGAACACTGAAGCTTTCTTT. Translating it yields CASINIGAPNTEAFF.

The table lists this clonotype with many counts. The rearrangement uses TRBV6-5 and TRBJ2-7, with D perhaps TRBD2 (6 bases). Germline CDR1 is MNHEY and CDR2 is SVGAGI. The CDR3 is made up of 13 amino acids. V was shortened by 8 bases and J by 7 bases, with 18 bases between the two germline ends. The CDR3 spells CASWVAVVGEQYF. CDR3 nucleotides: TGTGCCAGCTGGGTAGCGGTCGTCGGAGAGCAGTACTTC.

The table lists this clonotype with many counts. The V gene is TRBV19, the J gene TRBJ2-3; 12 nucleotides align to TRBD2. In germline, CDR1 is LNHDA, CDR2 SQIVND (reference sequence). The length of the CDR3 is 16 residues. With 5 bases clipped from V and 5 bases from J, the junction kept 8 bases outside the gene matches. CDR3 sequence (DNA): TGTGCCAGTAGTTCTAGCGGGAGGGCCGGGGGAGATACGCAGTATTTT. It is translated as CASSSSGRAGGDTQYF. The whole variable domain, filled in from reference TRBV19 and TRBJ2-3, reads DGGITQSPKYLFRKEGQNVTLSCEQNLNHDAMYWYRQDPGQGLRLIYYSQIVNDFQKGDIAEGYSVSREKKESFPLTVTSAQKNPTAFYLCASSSSGRAGGDTQYFGPGTRLTVL.

Note on this clonotype: A much larger clone lies a single base off, so this may be a read error. The rearrangement uses TRBV7-9 and TRBJ1-1, with D hard to call. The CDR3 is made up of 11 amino acids. CDR1 and CDR2 from the germline V gene are SEHNR and FQNEAQ (reference sequence). The CDR3 sequence is CDSSLINEAFF. The CDR3 bases are TGTGACAGCAGCTTAATAAATGAAGCTTTCTTT.

Of note for this clonotype: The junction departs from the called germline gene at one end, perhaps through a read error. The chain's CDR3 is CVSSPRLTGSSYNEQFF. The CDR3 nucleotides are TGCGTCAGCAGCCCCCGGCTTACAGGCAGCTCCTACAATGAGCAGTTCTTC. The chain uses TRBV4-3 and TRBJ2-1, with D perhaps matching TRBD1 (5 bases). The CDR3 spans 17 residues. The germline V gene has CDR1 LGHNA and CDR2 YSLEER.

This clonotype has ten or more counts. V and J are TRBV20-1 and TRBJ2-5; D uncertain. Trimming removed 3 bases at V and 6 bases at J, with 17 bases between. The CDR3 loop spans 14 amino acids. From germline, CDR1 is DFQATT and CDR2 SNEGSKA (reference sequence). The DNA of the CDR3 is TGCAGTGCTAGTAGCAGACTCCGGGCAAAGACCCAGTACTTC. Residues: CSASSRLRAKTQYF.

The chain carries TRBV6-5 and TRBJ1-2; D remains ambiguous. Germline loops: CDR1 MNHEY, CDR2 SVGAGI. With 5 bases removed from V and 3 bases from J, the gap between germline ends came to 13 bases. The CDR3 sequence is 14 residues long. This chain's CDR3 is CASSPFVLDYGYTF. CDR3 DNA: TGTGCCAGCAGTCCATTCGTTTTGGACTATGGCTACACCTTC.

This clonotype was counted ten times or more. The chain is built from TRBV7-6 and TRBJ2-3, with TRBD1 identical over 9 bases. CDR3 length: 14 amino acids. V dropped 4 bases and J dropped 3; count of bases not matched to a gene: 2. Germline values: CDR1 SGHVS, CDR2 FNYEAQ. CDR3 region: CASSSGQGTDTQYF. Here the CDR3 DNA reads TGTGCCAGCAGCTCGGGACAGGGAACAGATACGCAGTATTTT.

This clonotype was recorded many times. The genes are TRBV18 and TRBJ2-3; perhaps TRBD2 as D (6 bases). V dropped 3 bases and J dropped 2 bases, with 9 bases sitting between them. Germline V CDR1 and CDR2: KGHSH, LQKENI. This CDR3 region has 14 residues. CDR3 DNA sequence: TGTGCCAGCTCACCGGGGGGAAACACAGATACGCAGTATTTT. Translation gives CASSPGGNTDTQYF.

This clonotype was seen many times. The chain uses TRBV20-1 and TRBJ2-5; no firm D call. The ends were cut back, 6 bases at V and 0 bases at J, with 8 bases in the middle. This CDR3 spans 12 amino acids. Germline values: CDR1 DFQATT, CDR2 SNEGSKA (reference sequence). The CDR3 nucleotides read TGCAGTGCGACGGAGAACCAAGAGACCCAGTACTTC. It encodes CSATENQETQYF.

This clonotype was seen ten or more times. The J gene is TRBJ2-3, the V gene TRBV12-3 or TRBV12-4; TRBD2 aligns across 7 bases. V gave up 6 bases and J gave up 6 bases; unmatched junction bases: 12. The CDR3 is 15 residues long. The CDR3: CASSRSGLVRDTQYF. The DNA for the CDR3 is TGTGCCAGCAGCAGATCTGGACTAGTTCGGGATACGCAGTATTTT.

This clonotype was counted many times. The V call is TRBV5-6, the J call TRBJ2-1; no clear D gene. CDR1 is SGHDT, CDR2 YYEEEE, per germline. With 0 bases removed from V and 11 bases from J, the gap between germline ends came to 6 bases. The length of the CDR3 is 11 residues. CDR3 nucleotide sequence: TGTGCCAGCAGCTTGGAGGCCAAGCAGTTCTTC. Protein sequence: CASSLEAKQFF.

This clonotype was detected only a few times. J is TRBJ1-5 and V is TRBV19; D may be TRBD1 (5 bases). V was trimmed by 7 bases and J by 7 bases, leaving 14 bases between them. The germline CDR1 and CDR2 sequences are LNHDA and SQIVND (reference sequence). The CDR3 length is 13 residues. The CDR3 DNA reads as TGTGCCAGTATTAGCCGGGGCGGGCAGCCCCAGCATTTT. Its protein product is CASISRGGQPQHF.

In its sample, this clonotype was seen many times. The V gene is TRBV20-1, the J gene TRBJ2-1, with 13 bases lining up with TRBD2. The CDR3 is made up of 17 amino acids. After removal of 3 bases from V and 7 bases from J, the junction contained 12 bases not matched to a gene. CDR1 and CDR2 from the germline V gene are DFQATT and SNEGSKA (reference sequence). CDR3 nucleotide sequence: TGCAGTGCTAGGCAAAGAACGGGACTAGCGGGGCCTAATGAGCAGTTCTTC. This encodes CSARQRTGLAGPNEQFF.

Ten or more counts support this clonotype. The J gene is TRBJ2-1, the V gene TRBV19; 10 bases align to TRBD2. V shed 10 bases and J 8 bases; nucleotides not matched to a gene: 8. Germline V gene lookup returns CDR1 LNHDA and CDR2 SQIVND (reference sequence). The CDR3 is made up of 13 amino acids. CDR3 coding DNA: TGTGCCACGACCGCTAGCGGGAGACATGAGCAGTTCTTC. Translated, it gives CATTASGRHEQFF. The full variable domain, completed using reference TRBV19 and TRBJ2-1, is DGGITQSPKYLFRKEGQNVTLSCEQNLNHDAMYWYRQDPGQGLRLIYYSQIVNDFQKGDIAEGYSVSREKKESFPLTVTSAQKNPTAFYLCATTASGRHEQFFGPGTRLTVL.

In its sample, this clonotype was seen many times. V usage is TRBV6-5 and J usage is TRBJ2-7; tentatively, D is TRBD2 (5 bases). This CDR3 is built from 13 residues. Germline V gene sequence: CDR1 MNHEY, CDR2 SVGAGI. Trimming shortened V by 11 bases and J by 0 bases, and 14 bases separated the two germline ends. The CDR3 DNA sequence: TGTGCCGCACGACGGGGTAACTCCTACGAGCAGTACTTC. Protein product: CAARRGNSYEQYF.

There are many counts of this clonotype. The rearrangement links TRBV7-2 to TRBJ2-3, with D tentatively TRBD1 or TRBD2 (5 bases each). This CDR3 spans 13 amino acids. V was shortened by 7 bases and J by 3 bases, with 11 bases between the two germline ends. Germline V lookup: CDR1 SGHTA, CDR2 FQGNSA. The CDR3: CASTSWGTDTQYF. The CDR3 nucleotides read TGTGCCAGCACAAGCTGGGGGACAGATACGCAGTATTTT.

V and J are TRBV10-2 and TRBJ1-5; possibly TRBD1 for D (5 bases). Germline lookup yields CDR1 WSHSY and CDR2 SAAADI. This CDR3 comprises 13 residues. V shed 7 bases and J shed 3 bases, with 10 bases lying between them. This CDR3 is CASNWGNNQPQHF. CDR3 bases: TGCGCCAGCAATTGGGGCAACAATCAGCCCCAGCATTTT.

This clonotype was recorded at least ten times. This chain connects TRBV2 to TRBJ2-6; 10 nucleotides align to TRBD2. Trimming cost V 8 bases and J 3 bases; bases outside gene matches: 7. The germline V gene encodes CDR1 SNHLY and CDR2 FYNNEI. This CDR3 contains 16 residues. The CDR3 DNA is TGTGCCAGCGAGGGACTAGCGAAAAGTGGGGCCAACGTCCTGACTTTC. Residues: CASEGLAKSGANVLTF.

This clonotype appeared many times. The chain combines TRBV10-3 with TRBJ2-1; TRBD2 matches 12 bases. Germline V gives CDR1 ENHRY, CDR2 SYGVKD. The CDR3 loop spans 16 amino acids. Losses at the gene ends were 3 bases for V and 7 bases for J; bases not matched to a gene: 7. The CDR3 sequence: CAISEFTSGRQNEQFF. As DNA, the CDR3 is TGTGCCATCAGTGAATTTACTAGCGGGAGGCAGAATGAGCAGTTCTTC.

This clonotype has a count of ten or more. J is TRBJ2-7 and V is TRBV20-1, with D perhaps TRBD1 or TRBD2 (6 bases each). From germline, CDR1 is DFQATT and CDR2 SNEGSKA (reference sequence). V was clipped by 6 bases and J by 6 bases, with 21 bases between them. The CDR3 spans 14 residues. CDR3 in DNA: TGCAGTGCCCGAAGGTCCGGGGGCGCGTTCGAGCAGTACTTC. Its translation is CSARRSGGAFEQYF.